Listed below are T cell receptor beta chains from one sample, sequenced in a study of CD8+ T cells in alopecia areata. Sequencing used immunoSEQ multiplex PCR; TCRdb keeps in-frame clones, though not all of them. The sample lists about 200,000 clones; more than 30% were seen once. Material: CD4+ T cells sorted from blood, obtained between weeks 30 and 35, from a patient treated with tofacitinib. Receptors were obtained from a human donor with alopecia areata. Both conserved end residues are part of each CDR3. D genes are given only for firm matches. Size is omitted from some rows. Given values are once, few, many or a class for expanded clones.

v_call: TRBV2; clone_size: .; d_call: TRBD2; j_call: TRBJ2-3; cdr3_length: 15; cdr3_aa: CASRATSVNTDTQYF; cdr3_nt: TGTGCCAGCAGGGCTACTAGCGTGAACACAGATACGCAGTATTTT
v_call: TRBV7-9; clone_size: .; d_call: .; j_call: TRBJ2-5; cdr3_length: 13; cdr3_aa: CASRRGSEETQYF; cdr3_nt: TGTGCCAGCCGCCGAGGCTCCGAGGAGACCCAGTACTTC
v_call: TRBV2; clone_size: .; d_call: .; j_call: TRBJ2-7; cdr3_length: 12; cdr3_aa: CASSEGPYEQYF; cdr3_nt: TGTGCCAGCAGTGAGGGTCCGTACGAGCAGTACTTC
v_call: TRBV4-2; clone_size: .; d_call: .; j_call: TRBJ1-2; cdr3_length: 15; cdr3_aa: CASSQDLQGPTGYTF; cdr3_nt: TGTGCCAGCAGCCAAGATCTCCAGGGCCCAACCGGCTACACCTTC
v_call: TRBV7-9; clone_size: few; d_call: .; j_call: TRBJ2-2; cdr3_length: 15; cdr3_aa: CASSLERTAGGELFF; cdr3_nt: TGTGCCAGCAGCTTAGAACGGACAGCAGGCGGGGAGCTGTTTTTT
v_call: TRBV19; clone_size: few; d_call: .; j_call: TRBJ2-7; cdr3_length: 8; cdr3_aa: CATYEQYF; cdr3_nt: TGTGCCACCTACGAGCAGTACTTC
v_call: TRBV29-1; clone_size: .; d_call: .; j_call: TRBJ1-4; cdr3_length: 12; cdr3_aa: CSGLGGNEKLFF; cdr3_nt: TGCAGCGGGCTGGGCGGAAATGAAAAACTGTTTTTT
v_call: TRBV30; clone_size: .; d_call: TRBD2; j_call: TRBJ2-4; cdr3_length: 16; cdr3_aa: CACHTSGRVAKNIQYF; cdr3_nt: TGTGCCTGCCATACTAGCGGCCGGGTAGCCAAAAACATTCAGTACTTC
v_call: TRBV5-1; clone_size: .; d_call: TRBD1; j_call: TRBJ1-1; cdr3_length: 14; cdr3_aa: CASSPDPGGTEAFF; cdr3_nt: TGCGCCAGCAGCCCCGACCCAGGGGGCACTGAAGCTTTCTTT
v_call: TRBV10-3; clone_size: .; d_call: .; j_call: TRBJ2-7; cdr3_length: 13; cdr3_aa: CAIRRGDGYEQYF; cdr3_nt: TGTGCCATCAGGAGGGGTGACGGCTACGAGCAGTACTTC
v_call: TRBV29-1; clone_size: .; d_call: .; j_call: TRBJ1-1; cdr3_length: 13; cdr3_aa: CSVSRAMNTEAFF; cdr3_nt: TGCAGCGTTTCCAGGGCCATGAACACTGAAGCTTTCTTT
v_call: TRBV2; clone_size: few; d_call: TRBD1; j_call: TRBJ2-7; cdr3_length: 14; cdr3_aa: CASSPTGGSPEQYF; cdr3_nt: TGTGCCAGCAGTCCAACAGGGGGCTCGCCCGAGCAGTACTTC
v_call: TRBV5-1; clone_size: .; d_call: TRBD1; j_call: TRBJ2-7; cdr3_length: 16; cdr3_aa: CASSQNPGQVAYEQYF; cdr3_nt: TGCGCCAGCAGCCAAAACCCGGGACAGGTGGCCTACGAGCAGTACTTC
v_call: TRBV30; clone_size: .; d_call: .; j_call: TRBJ1-6; cdr3_length: 13; cdr3_aa: CARRADLNSPLHF; cdr3_nt: TGTGCCCGGCGGGCAGACCTTAATTCACCCCTCCACTTT
v_call: TRBV7-3; clone_size: few; d_call: .; j_call: TRBJ1-4; cdr3_length: 16; cdr3_aa: CASSLYGGRLNEKLFF; cdr3_nt: TGTGCCAGCAGCTTATACGGCGGCAGGTTAAATGAAAAACTGTTTTTT
v_call: TRBV5-1; clone_size: .; d_call: TRBD2; j_call: TRBJ2-3; cdr3_length: 14; cdr3_aa: CASSQTSGQDTQYF; cdr3_nt: TGCGCCAGCAGCCAGACTAGCGGGCAGGATACGCAGTATTTT
v_call: TRBV9; clone_size: few; d_call: TRBD1; j_call: TRBJ1-2; cdr3_length: 16; cdr3_aa: CASSVQGAATNYGYTF; cdr3_nt: TGTGCCAGCAGCGTACAGGGGGCAGCCACTAACTATGGCTACACCTTC
v_call: TRBV7-9; clone_size: .; d_call: .; j_call: TRBJ1-2; cdr3_length: 13; cdr3_aa: CASSSVGRNGYTF; cdr3_nt: TGTGCCAGCAGCTCTGTCGGACGGAATGGCTACACCTTC
v_call: TRBV29-1; clone_size: .; d_call: .; j_call: TRBJ1-1; cdr3_length: 15; cdr3_aa: CSARRGARGNTEAFF; cdr3_nt: TGCAGCGCCCGACGGGGGGCCAGGGGGAACACTGAAGCTTTCTTT
v_call: TRBV7-2; clone_size: .; d_call: TRBD1; j_call: TRBJ1-1; cdr3_length: 15; cdr3_aa: CASSLAAGQTLEAFF; cdr3_nt: TGTGCCAGCAGCTTAGCGGCGGGACAGACTCTTGAAGCTTTCTTT
v_call: TRBV4-2; clone_size: few; d_call: TRBD1; j_call: TRBJ1-2; cdr3_length: 16; cdr3_aa: CASSRSGTASNYGYTF; cdr3_nt: TGTGCCAGCAGCCGATCCGGGACAGCCTCCAACTATGGCTACACCTTC
v_call: TRBV11-2; clone_size: .; d_call: .; j_call: TRBJ2-5; cdr3_length: 14; cdr3_aa: CASSSGQGFETQYF; cdr3_nt: TGTGCCAGCAGCTCCGGCCAAGGCTTTGAGACCCAGTACTTC
v_call: TRBV2; clone_size: few; d_call: .; j_call: TRBJ2-5; cdr3_length: 13; cdr3_aa: CASSPRYQETQYF; cdr3_nt: TGTGCCAGCAGCCCCAGGTACCAAGAGACCCAGTACTTC